These 5 T cell receptor beta chains were sequenced from one sample in a study of blood T cells in healthy people across ages. A J-beta primer mix and a sample-barcoded 5' primer were used in a second PCR of roughly 7 to 12 cycles. From the 5' RACE reads, TCRdb called clonotypes with MiXCR, one entry per CDR3 protein. The sample includes 910,000 or so distinct CDR3 sequences, roughly 51% of them seen just once. Sequenced material: blood. The receptors stem from a woman between 55 and 75 years old in good health.

The V gene is TRBV7-2, the J gene TRBJ2-4; 8 bases match TRBD1. The CDR3 is 15 amino acids. Germline lookup yields CDR1 SGHTA and CDR2 FQGNSA. Germline trimming cut 1 base from V and 8 bases from J; bases unmatched to any gene: 7. The CDR3 nucleotides are TGTGCCAGCAGCTTAGGGATCAGGGGGCGCGACATTCAGTACTTC. It specifies CASSLGIRGRDIQYF.

The chain combines TRBV12-3 or TRBV12-4 with TRBJ2-1, with 12 nucleotides matching TRBD1. The CDR3 runs to 15 residues. The V segment lost 8 bases and the J segment 9 bases; nucleotides outside the gene matches: 11. The CDR3 DNA is TGTGCCAGCTCTGGTCCGGGACAGGGGGCTGGTGAGCAGTTCTTC. Translation: CASSGPGQGAGEQFF.

The chain couples TRBV25-1 to TRBJ1-2, with 7 nucleotides matching TRBD1. Trimming removed 6 bases from V and 6 bases from J; junction bases left unmatched: 7. The CDR3 is 13 amino acids. Germline V gene sequence: CDR1 MGHDK, CDR2 SYGVNS. The CDR3 sequence: CASRSRGSDGYTF. The CDR3 DNA sequence: TGTGCCAGCAGATCCAGGGGGTCCGATGGCTACACCTTC.

This clonotype was found many times. V and J are TRBV28 and TRBJ2-4; 7 bases agree with TRBD2. V dropped 5 bases and J dropped 4; count of bases not matched to a gene: 8. The germline V gene has CDR1 MDHEN and CDR2 SYDVKM. This CDR3 has 15 amino acids. In DNA form, the CDR3 reads TGTGCCAGCAGTCTGGGGGGGAGCTGGAAAAACATTCAGTACTTC. This translates into CASSLGGSWKNIQYF.

The chain has TRBV6-2 or TRBV6-3 and TRBJ1-1, with 7 bases identical to TRBD1. V trimming: 5 bases; J trimming: 6 bases; junction bases outside the gene matches: 9. Per the germline V gene, CDR1 is MNHEY and CDR2 is SVGEGT. This CDR3 comprises 14 residues. The CDR3 is CASSRQGNEPEAFF. As DNA, the CDR3 is TGTGCCAGCAGTCGACAGGGTAACGAACCTGAAGCTTTCTTT.